The 8 T cell receptor beta chains reported below all come from one sample, sequenced in a study of cytomegalovirus exposure and HLA in healthy donors. The study ran its PCR with 60 Vbeta and 13 Jbeta primers. TCRdb's table, derived via immunoSEQ multiplex PCR, lists solely in-frame clones and lacks some. The specimen's table records about 130,000 clones. Sequencing input: PBMCs. These receptors came from a man aged 18 to 29 in good health and CMV-seronegative.

The V call is TRBV5-1, the J call TRBJ1-2, with D unresolved. This CDR3 spans 13 amino acids. Trimming removed 5 bases at V and 4 bases at J, with 12 bases between. CDR1 is SGHRS and CDR2 is YFSETQ in the germline V gene. This chain's CDR3 is CASSGSGIYGYTF. The CDR3 DNA is TGCGCCAGCAGTGGGTCGGGGATCTATGGCTACACCTTC. The full variable domain, in which reference TRBV5-1 and TRBJ1-2 provide the parts outside the CDR3, is KAGVTQTPRYLIKTRGQQVTLSCSPISGHRSVSWYQQTPGQGLQFLFEYFSETQRNKGNFPGRFSGRQFSNSRSEMNVSTLELGDSALYLCASSGSGIYGYTFGSGTRLTVV.

The J gene is TRBJ1-4, the V gene TRBV5-5, with TRBD1 matching 9 bases. Germline CDR1 reads SGHKS; CDR2 reads YYEKEE (reference sequence). V lost 4 bases and J lost 5; bases outside the gene matches: 6. The CDR3 spans 15 residues. CDR3 protein: CASSRAGTGNEKLFF. The CDR3 nucleotides are TGTGCCAGCAGCCGGGCCGGGACAGGGAATGAAAAACTGTTTTTT.

The J gene is TRBJ1-1, the V gene TRBV18; 9 nucleotides agree with TRBD1. The germline V gene encodes CDR1 KGHSH and CDR2 LQKENI. The CDR3 has 20 amino acids. V shed 6 bases and J 1 base; nucleotides not matched to a gene: 21. The CDR3 loop reads CASSLDRGELNRGENTEAFF. The CDR3 DNA reads TGTGCCAGCTCGCTAGACAGGGGGGAGCTAAACAGGGGGGAGAACACTGAAGCTTTCTTT. Variable domain in full (rest from reference TRBV18 and TRBJ1-1): NAGVMQNPRHLVRRRGQEARLRCSPMKGHSHVYWYRQLPEEGLKFMVYLQKENIIDESGMPKERFSAEFPKEGPSILRIQQVVRGDSAAYFCASSLDRGELNRGENTEAFFGQGTRLTVV.

The chain carries TRBV6-6 and TRBJ1-1; 9 bases are shared with TRBD1. Germline values: CDR1 MNHNY, CDR2 SVGAGI (reference sequence). V was clipped by 5 bases and J by 2 bases; unmatched bases: 3. This CDR3 contains 14 residues. The CDR3 is CASSRDRVNTEAFF. CDR3 nucleotide sequence: TGTGCCAGCAGTCGGGACAGGGTTAACACTGAAGCTTTCTTT.

The rearrangement links TRBV7-8 to TRBJ1-6; D is undetermined. Germline CDR1 reads SGHVS; CDR2 reads FQNEAQ. V was pared by 1 base and J by 0 bases, with 16 bases between. The CDR3 spans 19 residues. DNA for the CDR3: TGTGCCAGCAGCTTAGACCGACTGCGAGAAAGCTCCTATAATTCACCCCTCCACTTT. Amino acids: CASSLDRLRESSYNSPLHF.

The chain joins TRBV7-9 to TRBJ2-1, with D possibly TRBD2 on 6 matching bases. This CDR3 has 12 amino acids. The germline V and J ends were trimmed by 4 bases and 9 bases, with 10 bases remaining between them. Germline CDR1 SEHNR, CDR2 FQNEAQ (reference sequence). Here the CDR3 reads CASSSLGGEQFF. CDR3 bases: TGTGCCAGCAGCTCCCTGGGGGGTGAGCAGTTCTTC.

The V gene is TRBV19, the J gene TRBJ2-1, with 7 positions matching TRBD2. Germline CDR1 reads LNHDA; CDR2 reads SQIVND (reference sequence). Trimming at V came to 11 bases and at J to 3 bases, leaving 7 bases not matched to a gene. The CDR3 loop spans 13 amino acids. CDR3 coding DNA: TGTGCCCTGGGGGGGAGTGACTACAATGAGCAGTTCTTC. Encoded protein: CALGGSDYNEQFF.

The chain links TRBV29-1 to TRBJ2-3; 7 bases match TRBD2. CDR1 SQVTM and CDR2 ANQGSEA come from the germline V gene. The CDR3 runs 14 residues. After removal of 1 base from V and 3 bases from J, the junction contained 4 bases not matched to a gene. Here the CDR3 reads CSVEGGGPTDTQYF. CDR3 in DNA: TGCAGCGTTGAAGGCGGGGGACCGACAGATACGCAGTATTTT.